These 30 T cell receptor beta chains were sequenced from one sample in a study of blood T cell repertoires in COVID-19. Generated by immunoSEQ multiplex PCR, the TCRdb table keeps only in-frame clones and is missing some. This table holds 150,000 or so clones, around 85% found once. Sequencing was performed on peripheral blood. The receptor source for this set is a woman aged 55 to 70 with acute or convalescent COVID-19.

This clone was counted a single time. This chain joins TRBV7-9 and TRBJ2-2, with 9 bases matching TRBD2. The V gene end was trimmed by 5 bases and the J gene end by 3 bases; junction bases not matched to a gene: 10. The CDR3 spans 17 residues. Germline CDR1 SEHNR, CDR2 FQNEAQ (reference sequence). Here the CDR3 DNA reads TGTGCCAGCAGCCGACCTAGCGGGGAAGATTACACCGGGGAGCTGTTTTTT. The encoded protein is CASSRPSGEDYTGELFF.

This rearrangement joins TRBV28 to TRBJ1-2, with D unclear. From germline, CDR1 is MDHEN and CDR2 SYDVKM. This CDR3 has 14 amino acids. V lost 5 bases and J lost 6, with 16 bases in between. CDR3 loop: CASSTSVGSDGYTF. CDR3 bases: TGTGCCAGCAGTACCTCGGTGGGGAGCGATGGCTACACCTTC.

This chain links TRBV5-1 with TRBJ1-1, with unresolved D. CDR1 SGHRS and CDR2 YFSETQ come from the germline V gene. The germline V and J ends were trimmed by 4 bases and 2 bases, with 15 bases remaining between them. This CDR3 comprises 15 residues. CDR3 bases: TGCGCCAGCAGCCCCGGGGTACAGATTAACACTGAAGCTTTCTTT. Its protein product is CASSPGVQINTEAFF.

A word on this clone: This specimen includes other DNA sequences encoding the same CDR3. The chain's CDR3 is CASSPGQNTGELFF. As DNA, the CDR3 is TGTGCCAGCTCACCAGGCCAGAACACCGGGGAGCTGTTTTTT. This chain links TRBV18 with TRBJ2-2; no reliable D call. V was pared by 2 bases and J by 1 base, with 5 bases between. The CDR3 has 14 amino acids. The germline CDR1 and CDR2 sequences are KGHSH and LQKENI.

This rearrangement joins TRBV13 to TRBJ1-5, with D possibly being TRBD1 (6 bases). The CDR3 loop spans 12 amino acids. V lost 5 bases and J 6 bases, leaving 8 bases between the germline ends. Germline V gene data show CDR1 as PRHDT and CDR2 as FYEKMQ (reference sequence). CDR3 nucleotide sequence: TGTGCCAGCAGCCTCAGGGGTCAGCCCCAGCATTTT. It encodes CASSLRGQPQHF.

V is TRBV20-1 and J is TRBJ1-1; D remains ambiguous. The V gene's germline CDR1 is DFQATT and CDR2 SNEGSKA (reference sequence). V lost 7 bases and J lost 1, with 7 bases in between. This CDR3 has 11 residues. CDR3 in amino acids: CSEGGNTEAFF. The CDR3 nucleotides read TGCAGTGAAGGCGGGAACACTGAAGCTTTCTTT.

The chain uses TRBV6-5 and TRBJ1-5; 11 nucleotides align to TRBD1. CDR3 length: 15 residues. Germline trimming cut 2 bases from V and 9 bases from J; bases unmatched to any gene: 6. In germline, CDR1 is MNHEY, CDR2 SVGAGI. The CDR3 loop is CASSYGTGGLGPQHF. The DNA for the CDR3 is TGTGCCAGCAGTTACGGGACAGGGGGTCTTGGGCCCCAGCATTTT.

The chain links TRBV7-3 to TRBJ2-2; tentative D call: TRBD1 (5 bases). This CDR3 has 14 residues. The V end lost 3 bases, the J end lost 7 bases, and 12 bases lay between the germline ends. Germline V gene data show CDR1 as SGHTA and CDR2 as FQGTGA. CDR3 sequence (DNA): TGTGCCAGCAGCTTCTCCAGGGTTAGCGGGGAGCTGTTTTTT. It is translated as CASSFSRVSGELFF.

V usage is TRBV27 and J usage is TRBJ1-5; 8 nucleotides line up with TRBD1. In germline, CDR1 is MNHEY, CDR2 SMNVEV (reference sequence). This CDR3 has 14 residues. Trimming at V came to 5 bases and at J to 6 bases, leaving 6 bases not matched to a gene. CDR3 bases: TGTGCCAGCAGTCCCAGGGACAGGCGTCAGCCCCAGCATTTT. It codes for CASSPRDRRQPQHF.

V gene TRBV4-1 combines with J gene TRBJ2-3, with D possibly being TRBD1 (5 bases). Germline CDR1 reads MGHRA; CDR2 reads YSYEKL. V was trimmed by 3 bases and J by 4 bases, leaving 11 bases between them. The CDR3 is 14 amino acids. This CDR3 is CASSHRVEADTQYF. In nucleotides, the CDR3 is TGCGCCAGCAGCCACAGGGTAGAGGCAGATACGCAGTATTTT.

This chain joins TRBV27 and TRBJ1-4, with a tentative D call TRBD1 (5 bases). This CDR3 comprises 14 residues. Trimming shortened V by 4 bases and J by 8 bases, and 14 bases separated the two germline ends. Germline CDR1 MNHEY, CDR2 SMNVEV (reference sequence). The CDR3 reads CASSSGGGREKLFF. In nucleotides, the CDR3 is TGTGCCAGCAGTTCGGGGGGGGGTAGAGAAAAACTGTTTTTT.

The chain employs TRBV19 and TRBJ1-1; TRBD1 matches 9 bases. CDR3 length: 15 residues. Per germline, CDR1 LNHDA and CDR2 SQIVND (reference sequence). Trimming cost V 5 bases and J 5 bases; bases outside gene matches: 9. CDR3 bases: TGTGCCAGTAGTCTAAAAACAGGGGGCCGTACTGAAGCTTTCTTT. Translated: CASSLKTGGRTEAFF.

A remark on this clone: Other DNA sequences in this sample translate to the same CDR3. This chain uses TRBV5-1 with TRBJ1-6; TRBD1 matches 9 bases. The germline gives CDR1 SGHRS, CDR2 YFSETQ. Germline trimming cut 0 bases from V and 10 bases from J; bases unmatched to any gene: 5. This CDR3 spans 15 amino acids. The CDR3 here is CASSLAGTGRSPLHF. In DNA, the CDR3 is TGCGCCAGCAGCTTGGCTGGGACAGGGCGATCACCCCTCCACTTT. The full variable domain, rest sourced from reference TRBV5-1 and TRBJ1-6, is KAGVTQTPRYLIKTRGQQVTLSCSPISGHRSVSWYQQTPGQGLQFLFEYFSETQRNKGNFPGRFSGRQFSNSRSEMNVSTLELGDSALYLCASSLAGTGRSPLHFGNGTRLTVT.

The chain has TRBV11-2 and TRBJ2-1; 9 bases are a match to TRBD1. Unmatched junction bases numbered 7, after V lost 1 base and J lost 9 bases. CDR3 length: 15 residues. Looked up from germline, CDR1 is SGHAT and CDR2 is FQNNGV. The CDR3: CASSLVVGQGPEQFF. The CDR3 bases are TGTGCCAGCAGCTTAGTCGTGGGACAGGGTCCTGAGCAGTTCTTC.

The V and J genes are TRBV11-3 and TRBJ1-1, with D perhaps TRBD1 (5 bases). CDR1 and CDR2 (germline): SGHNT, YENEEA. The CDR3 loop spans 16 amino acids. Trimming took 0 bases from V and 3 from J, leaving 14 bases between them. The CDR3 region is CASSLDGSARDTEAFF. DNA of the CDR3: TGTGCCAGCAGCTTAGACGGTTCGGCCAGGGACACTGAAGCTTTCTTT.

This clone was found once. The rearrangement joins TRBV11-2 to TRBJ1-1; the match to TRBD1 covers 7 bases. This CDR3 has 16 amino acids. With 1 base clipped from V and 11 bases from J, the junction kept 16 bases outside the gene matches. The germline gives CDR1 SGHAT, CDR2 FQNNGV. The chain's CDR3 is CASSLVHRRGQGLAFF. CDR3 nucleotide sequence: TGTGCCAGCAGCTTAGTTCACCGGAGGGGGCAGGGTTTGGCTTTCTTT.

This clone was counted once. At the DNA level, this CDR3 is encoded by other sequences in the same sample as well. CDR3 loop: CASRRTGGGNTIYF. CDR3 in DNA: TGTGCCAGTAGAAGGACAGGGGGAGGAAACACCATATATTTT. The chain recombines TRBV19 with TRBJ1-3; 10 nucleotides line up with TRBD1. CDR3 length equals 14 residues. Germline CDR1 and CDR2: LNHDA and SQIVND (reference sequence). J lost 4 bases, V lost 6 bases, and 3 bases had no gene match.

The CDR3 nucleotides are TGTGCCAGCAGGGGAGACAGGGTGGGGGGAAACACCATATATTTT. It codes for CASRGDRVGGNTIYF. The gene calls are TRBV7-6 and TRBJ1-3; TRBD1 aligns across 7 bases. The germline gives CDR1 SGHVS, CDR2 FNYEAQ. Germline trimming cut 6 bases from V and 4 bases from J; bases unmatched to any gene: 9. This CDR3 has 15 amino acids.

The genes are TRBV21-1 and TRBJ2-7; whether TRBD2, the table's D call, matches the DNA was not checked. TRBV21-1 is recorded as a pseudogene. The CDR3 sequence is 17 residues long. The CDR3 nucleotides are TGTGCCAGCAATCCCTCCTTCGAAGCGAAGGACTCCTACGAGCAGTACGTC. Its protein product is CASNPSFEAKDSYEQYV.

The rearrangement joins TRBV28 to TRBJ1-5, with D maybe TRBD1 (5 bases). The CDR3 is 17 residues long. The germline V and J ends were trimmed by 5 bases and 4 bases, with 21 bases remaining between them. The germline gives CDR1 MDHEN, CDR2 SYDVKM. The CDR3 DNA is TGTGCCAGCAGTCCGACCCGGGGGGTGGGGAATAATCAGCCCCAGCATTTT. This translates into CASSPTRGVGNNQPQHF.

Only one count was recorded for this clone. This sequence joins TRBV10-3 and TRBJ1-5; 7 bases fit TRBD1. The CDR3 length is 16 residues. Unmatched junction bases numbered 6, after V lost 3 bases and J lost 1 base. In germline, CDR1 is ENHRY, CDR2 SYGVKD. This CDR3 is CAISERTGGSNQPQHF. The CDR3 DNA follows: TGTGCCATCAGTGAAAGGACAGGAGGGAGCAATCAGCCCCAGCATTTT.

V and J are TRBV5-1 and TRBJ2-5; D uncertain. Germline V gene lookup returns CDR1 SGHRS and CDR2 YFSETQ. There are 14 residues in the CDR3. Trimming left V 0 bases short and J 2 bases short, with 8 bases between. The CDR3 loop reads CASSLGAVQETQYF. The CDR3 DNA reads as TGCGCCAGCAGCTTGGGGGCAGTTCAAGAGACCCAGTACTTC.

The CDR3 DNA follows: TGTGCCAGCTCACCGGCCAGGGGGCTTGACAGCTACACCTTC. This sequence encodes CASSPARGLDSYTF. The chain has TRBV18 and TRBJ1-2; 8 nucleotides align to TRBD1. V trimming: 3 bases; J trimming: 9 bases; junction bases outside the gene matches: 9. Per germline, CDR1 KGHSH and CDR2 LQKENI. The CDR3 covers 14 residues.

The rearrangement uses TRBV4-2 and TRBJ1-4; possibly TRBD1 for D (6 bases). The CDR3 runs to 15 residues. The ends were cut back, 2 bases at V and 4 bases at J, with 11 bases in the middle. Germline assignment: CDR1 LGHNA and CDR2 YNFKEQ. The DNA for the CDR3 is TGTGCCAGCAGCCAACCGGGACAAGATAATGAAAAACTGTTTTTT. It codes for CASSQPGQDNEKLFF.

The CDR3 bases are TGTGCCAGCAGTACCCGACAGGGGGAAGATGAAAAACTGTTTTTT. Its translation is CASSTRQGEDEKLFF. The chain recombines TRBV6-5 with TRBJ1-4; 9 bases align to TRBD1. In germline, CDR1 is MNHEY, CDR2 SVGAGI. V trimming: 5 bases; J trimming: 6 bases; junction bases outside the gene matches: 7. The CDR3 has 15 residues.

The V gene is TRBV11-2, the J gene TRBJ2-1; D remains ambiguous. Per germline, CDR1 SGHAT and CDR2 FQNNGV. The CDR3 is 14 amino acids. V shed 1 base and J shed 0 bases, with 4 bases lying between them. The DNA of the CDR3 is TGTGCCAGCAGCTTAGGGCCCTCCTACAATGAGCAGTTCTTC. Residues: CASSLGPSYNEQFF.

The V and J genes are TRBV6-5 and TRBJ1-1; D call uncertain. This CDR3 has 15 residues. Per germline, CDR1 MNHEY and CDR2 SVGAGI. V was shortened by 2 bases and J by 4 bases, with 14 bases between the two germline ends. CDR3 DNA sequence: TGTGCCAGCAGTTACCTTGCCAGACTTTCCACTGAAGCTTTCTTT. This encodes CASSYLARLSTEAFF.

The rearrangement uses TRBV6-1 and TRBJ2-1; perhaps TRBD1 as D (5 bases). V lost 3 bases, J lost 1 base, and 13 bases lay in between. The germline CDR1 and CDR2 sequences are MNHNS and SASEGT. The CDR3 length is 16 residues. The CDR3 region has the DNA TGTGCCAGCAGTGATAAGACAGCCCGATCCTACAATGAGCAGTTCTTC. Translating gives CASSDKTARSYNEQFF.

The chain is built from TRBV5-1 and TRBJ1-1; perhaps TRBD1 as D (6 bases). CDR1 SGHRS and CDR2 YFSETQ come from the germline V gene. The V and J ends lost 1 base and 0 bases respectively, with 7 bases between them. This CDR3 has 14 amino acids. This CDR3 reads CASSLTGMNTEAFF. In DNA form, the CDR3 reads TGCGCCAGCAGCTTGACAGGGATGAACACTGAAGCTTTCTTT.

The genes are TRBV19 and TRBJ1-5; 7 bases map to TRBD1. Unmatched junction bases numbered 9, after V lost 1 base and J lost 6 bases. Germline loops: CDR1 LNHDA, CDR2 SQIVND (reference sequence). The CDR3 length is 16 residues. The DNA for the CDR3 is TGTGCCAGTAGTATAGGGGGACACAGGGGCGGTCAGCCCCAGCATTTT. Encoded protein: CASSIGGHRGGQPQHF.